This TCR beta chain is from a study of T cells in localized non-small cell lung cancer. Findings and caveats of the study: Across samples, adjacent lung featured a median 57 of the top 100 tumor clones. There was higher T cell clonality in uninvolved adjacent lung than in tumor, and it was highest there.

In regard to this clone: The antigen is not known.

Data came from immunoSEQ multiplex PCR; TCRdb stores just in-frame clones and leaves some out. The data hold tens of thousands of clones, with more than 75% observed a single time. The sequencing here drew on peripheral blood, taken before any cancer treatment. This receptor was identified in a woman between 35 and 75 years old with stage I squamous cell lung carcinoma.

For the CDR3, the DNA is TGTGCCAGCAGCTTGTACCTAGATACGCAGTATTTT. It codes for CASSLYLDTQYF. The V call is TRBV5-4, the J call TRBJ2-3; D remains unclear. Trimming stripped 1 base from V and 5 bases from J, with 5 bases between. Germline CDR1 reads SGHNT; CDR2 reads YYREEE (reference sequence). CDR3 length: 12 residues.